This is a list of T cell receptor beta chains from one sample in a study of shared clonotypes between healthy human individuals. Assay used: immunoSEQ multiplex PCR; TCRdb lists only in-frame clones, some missing. The sample contains around 2,000,000 clones, approximately 94% of which appear only once. Sequenced material: naive CD8+ T cells from PBMCs. The receptor source for this set is a young man in good health. Some clones in this sample may be carry-over from other donors' samples. Each CDR3 is given with its conserved first and last residue. The D gene is left open where the match is weak. Expanded clones get a size class; other rows say once, few or many, or leave the size out.

d_call | j_call | v_call | clone_size | cdr3_aa | cdr3_nt
NA | TRBJ2-7 | TRBV7-6 | few | CASSRTLGEQYF | TGTGCCAGCAGCCGGACCCTCGGGGAGCAGTACTTC
NA | TRBJ1-2 | TRBV19 | once | CASSMGSNYGYTF | TGTGCCAGTAGTATGGGGAGTAACTATGGCTACACCTTC
NA | TRBJ2-7 | TRBV27 | NA | CASSPRAIYEQYF | TGTGCCAGCAGTCCAAGAGCCATCTACGAGCAGTACTTC
NA | TRBJ2-2 | TRBV27 | NA | CASSFPPGTGELFF | TGTGCCAGCAGTTTTCCCCCGGGCACCGGGGAGCTGTTTTTT
TRBD1 | TRBJ2-3 | TRBV30 | NA | CAWSVRQGGTDTQYF | TGTGCCTGGAGTGTACGACAGGGGGGCACAGATACGCAGTATTTT
NA | TRBJ1-1 | TRBV5-1 | NA | CASSLGRIISIMNTEAFF | TGCGCCAGCAGCTTAGGTAGGATCATCAGTATTATGAACACTGAAGCTTTCTTT
NA | TRBJ2-5 | TRBV6-5 | NA | CASSGGPVTPQYF | TGTGCCAGCAGTGGAGGGCCCGTGACGCCCCAGTACTTC
NA | TRBJ1-4 | TRBV6-1 | NA | CASSEAGDVNEKLFF | TGTGCCAGCAGTGAAGCGGGGGATGTTAATGAAAAACTGTTTTTT
NA | TRBJ1-4 | TRBV7-6 | NA | CASSLAPAATNEKLFF | TGTGCCAGCAGCTTAGCGCCGGCCGCAACTAATGAAAAACTGTTTTTT
NA | TRBJ2-1 | TRBV29-1 | NA | CSVEGGGTITEQFF | TGCAGCGTTGAAGGAGGCGGGACCATCACTGAGCAGTTCTTC
TRBD2 | TRBJ2-2 | TRBV6-5 | NA | CASSYGSGRIPGELFF | TGTGCCAGCAGTTACGGTAGCGGGAGAATTCCCGGGGAGCTGTTTTTT
NA | TRBJ2-6 | TRBV19 | NA | CASNKRDSSGANVLTF | TGTGCCAGTAATAAGCGGGACAGCTCTGGGGCCAACGTCCTGACTTTC
TRBD2 | TRBJ2-7 | TRBV4-1 | NA | CASSQGTISYEQYF | TGCGCCAGCAGCCAGGGGACTATCTCCTACGAGCAGTACTTC
NA | TRBJ1-1 | TRBV19 | once | CASSLRPMNTEAFF | TGTGCCAGTAGTCTACGACCTATGAACACTGAAGCTTTCTTT
NA | TRBJ2-7 | TRBV9 | NA | CASSATSPENEQYF | TGTGCCAGCAGCGCGACTAGTCCGGAGAACGAGCAGTACTTC
TRBD1 | TRBJ1-1 | TRBV15 | NA | CATSSRQGNTEAFF | TGTGCCACCAGCAGTCGACAGGGGAACACTGAAGCTTTCTTT
NA | TRBJ2-2 | TRBV7-6 | once | CASSLPQVEAAVNTGELFF | TGTGCCAGCAGCTTACCTCAGGTAGAGGCAGCAGTGAACACCGGGGAGCTGTTTTTT
NA | TRBJ1-3 | TRBV11-2 | NA | CASSPRGIYTIYF | TGTGCCAGCAGCCCGAGAGGGATCTACACCATATATTTT
NA | TRBJ1-2 | TRBV28 | NA | CASRLRDPNYGYTF | TGTGCCAGCAGATTAAGGGACCCCAACTATGGCTACACCTTC
NA | TRBJ2-3 | TRBV7-9 | NA | CASSRADTQYF | TGTGCCAGCAGCCGGGCAGATACGCAGTATTTT
NA | TRBJ2-1 | TRBV2 | NA | CASSAGEDSYNEQFF | TGTGCCAGCAGTGCTGGGGAGGACTCCTACAATGAGCAGTTCTTC
TRBD2 | TRBJ2-1 | TRBV19 | NA | CASSILLAGAYNEQFF | TGTGCCAGTAGTATACTTCTAGCGGGAGCCTACAATGAGCAGTTCTTC
NA | TRBJ1-5 | TRBV25-1 | NA | CASSSREGSNQPQHF | TGTGCCAGCAGCTCCAGGGAGGGTAGCAATCAGCCCCAGCATTTT
TRBD1 | TRBJ1-1 | TRBV6-6 | NA | CASRTGVNTEAFF | TGTGCCAGCAGGACAGGGGTTAACACTGAAGCTTTCTTT
NA | TRBJ2-5 | TRBV9 | NA | CASSPGGPQETQYF | TGTGCCAGCAGCCCAGGCGGACCCCAAGAGACCCAGTACTTC
NA | TRBJ2-7 | TRBV27 | NA | CASSSGIGTYPYEQYF | TGTGCCAGCAGTTCCGGGATCGGGACTTACCCCTACGAGCAGTACTTC
TRBD1 | TRBJ2-2 | TRBV7-9 | NA | CASSVRTGGTGELFF | TGTGCCAGCAGCGTACGGACAGGGGGCACCGGGGAGCTGTTTTTT
NA | TRBJ2-3 | TRBV28 | NA | CASSPSTDTQYF | TGTGCCAGCAGTCCCAGCACAGATACGCAGTATTTT
NA | TRBJ2-7 | TRBV7-6 | NA | CASSLFLTSSTGEQYF | TGTGCCAGCAGCCTCTTTCTGACTTCCTCGACGGGGGAGCAGTACTTC
NA | TRBJ2-1 | TRBV4-1 | NA | CASSQEGRINEQFF | TGCGCCAGCAGCCAAGAGGGCAGGATAAATGAGCAGTTCTTC
NA | TRBJ2-2 | TRBV6-5 | NA | CASRPSGDITGELFF | TGTGCCAGCCGCCCAAGCGGGGACATCACCGGGGAGCTGTTTTTT
TRBD1 | TRBJ2-7 | TRBV9 | NA | CASSVTGVGEQYF | TGTGCCAGCAGCGTAACAGGGGTGGGCGAGCAGTACTTC
TRBD1 | TRBJ2-3 | TRBV19 | NA | CASSIDFRGLGDTQYF | TGTGCCAGTAGTATAGATTTCAGGGGGCTGGGAGATACGCAGTATTTT
NA | TRBJ2-1 | TRBV6-1 | NA | CASDQAQEQFF | TGTGCCAGCGATCAGGCGCAAGAGCAGTTCTTC
NA | TRBJ1-5 | TRBV28 | NA | CASSLTVAAIQPQHF | TGTGCCAGCAGTCTCACAGTTGCGGCGATTCAGCCCCAGCATTTT
TRBD1 | TRBJ1-2 | TRBV9 | once | CASSANPQRPGQGSGSYTF | TGTGCCAGCAGCGCTAACCCTCAACGGCCGGGACAGGGGTCTGGAAGCTACACCTTC
NA | TRBJ1-2 | TRBV29-1 | once | CSVAVPRGRANYGYTF | TGCAGCGTCGCCGTACCTCGCGGGAGAGCTAACTATGGCTACACCTTC
NA | TRBJ2-5 | TRBV5-6 | NA | CASSLANAGYLGTQYF | TGTGCCAGCAGCTTGGCCAATGCAGGGTACCTCGGGACCCAGTACTTC
NA | TRBJ1-5 | TRBV4-3 | once | CASSQDRWFLGQPQHF | TGCGCCAGCAGCCAAGATCGATGGTTCCTAGGCCAGCCCCAGCATTTT
NA | TRBJ2-2 | TRBV30 | few | CACSPRAVMNTGELFF | TGTGCCTGTAGTCCTCGGGCGGTAATGAACACCGGGGAGCTGTTTTTT
NA | TRBJ2-3 | TRBV6-4 | NA | CASSESDGRITDTQYF | TGTGCCAGCAGTGAGTCAGACGGGAGAATCACAGATACGCAGTATTTT
NA | TRBJ2-7 | TRBV6-5 | NA | CASSYIGGRAYEQYF | TGTGCCAGCAGTTACATCGGGGGCAGAGCCTACGAGCAGTACTTC
TRBD2 | TRBJ2-7 | TRBV11-2 | NA | CASSRGGSYEQYF | TGTGCCAGCAGCCGGGGGGGCAGTTACGAGCAGTACTTC
NA | TRBJ1-1 | TRBV19 | NA | CASSIRVNTEAFF | TGTGCCAGTAGTATAAGGGTGAACACTGAAGCTTTCTTT
TRBD1 | TRBJ1-2 | TRBV6-1 | NA | CASSDRGPNFRF | TGTGCCAGCAGTGACAGGGGGCCTAACTTTCGCTTC
TRBD1 | TRBJ2-7 | TRBV10-2 | NA | CASSTGAPQREQYF | TGCGCCAGCAGTACAGGGGCTCCCCAGCGGGAGCAGTACTTC
TRBD2 | TRBJ2-1 | TRBV7-3 | NA | CASSLTDAGLAGAYNEQFF | TGTGCCAGCAGCTTAACCGATGCGGGACTAGCGGGCGCCTACAATGAGCAGTTCTTC
NA | TRBJ1-1 | TRBV27 | NA | CASSHTGGGIEAFF | TGTGCCAGCAGTCATACCGGGGGCGGGATTGAAGCTTTCTTT
NA | TRBJ2-7 | TRBV9 | NA | CASSVDWGLRDEQYF | TGTGCCAGCAGCGTAGATTGGGGTCTAAGGGACGAGCAGTACTTC
NA | TRBJ1-2 | TRBV6-5 | NA | CASSYSWERTRIGYTF | TGTGCCAGCAGTTACTCGTGGGAGCGGACAAGGATAGGCTACACCTTC
NA | TRBJ2-1 | TRBV29-1 | NA | CSVVYFPSDISYNEQFF | TGCAGCGTTGTTTACTTCCCCTCAGATATCTCCTACAATGAGCAGTTCTTC
NA | TRBJ2-7 | TRBV30 | NA | CAWNLGGEQYF | TGTGCCTGGAATCTGGGGGGCGAGCAGTACTTC
TRBD2 | TRBJ2-1 | TRBV11-2 | once | CASSFGLAGYSYNEQFF | TGTGCCAGCAGCTTCGGACTAGCCGGCTACTCCTACAATGAGCAGTTCTTC
NA | TRBJ2-5 | TRBV7-2 | NA | CASSSTPWIRLQETQYF | TGTGCCAGCAGCTCTACCCCGTGGATAAGGTTACAAGAGACCCAGTACTTC
NA | TRBJ2-2 | TRBV5-6 | NA | CASSLARDTGELFF | TGTGCCAGCAGCTTGGCCAGGGACACCGGGGAGCTGTTTTTT
NA | TRBJ2-7 | TRBV4-3 | NA | CASSQEGRPFYEQYF | TGCGCCAGCAGCCAAGAGGGAAGGCCCTTCTACGAGCAGTACTTC
NA | TRBJ1-1 | TRBV28 | few | CASSPGRGATEAFF | TGTGCCAGCAGTCCGGGCAGGGGTGCCACTGAAGCTTTCTTT
TRBD2 | TRBJ2-2 | TRBV19 | NA | CASSRLAKFTGELFF | TGTGCCAGTAGCCGACTAGCGAAATTCACCGGGGAGCTGTTTTTT